Listed here are 19 T cell receptor beta chains from one sample, sequenced in a study of shared clonotypes between healthy human individuals. Some clones are missing from TCRdb's copy, which holds only in-frame ones; the method was immunoSEQ multiplex PCR. The data show around 2.1 million clones, around 95% seen once. The specimen sequenced was naive CD4+ T cells sorted from blood. Indicated subset: CD45RA+ positively selected. These TCRs come from a man between 18 and 29 years old in good health.

Worth noting for this clone: This same CDR3 is encoded by further DNA sequences in the sample. The chain employs TRBV18 and TRBJ2-7, with D perhaps given as TRBD1 or TRBD2 (5 bases each). The CDR3 runs 13 residues. Trimming stripped 6 bases from V and 5 bases from J, with 14 bases between. Germline lookup yields CDR1 KGHSH and CDR2 LQKENI. The CDR3 loop reads CASSPGRDHEQYF. DNA for the CDR3: TGTGCCAGCTCCCCGGGTAGGGACCACGAGCAGTACTTC.

The V gene is TRBV6-5, the J gene TRBJ1-6; D not resolved. This CDR3 spans 15 amino acids. The germline V gene has CDR1 MNHEY and CDR2 SVGAGI. Trimming took off 11 bases at V and 0 bases at J, with 14 bases between the two ends. Here the CDR3 reads CACRGLSSYNSPLHF. As DNA, the CDR3 is TGTGCCTGTCGAGGCCTCAGCTCCTATAATTCACCCCTCCACTTT.

The V call is TRBV11-2, the J call TRBJ2-1; 9 nucleotides match TRBD1. V lost 8 bases and J lost 4; bases outside the gene matches: 6. The CDR3 contains 14 residues. Germline loops: CDR1 SGHAT, CDR2 FQNNGV. CDR3 sequence reads: CASRRTGEYNEQFF. The CDR3 bases are TGTGCCAGCCGCAGGACAGGGGAATACAATGAGCAGTTCTTC.

The V gene is TRBV2, the J gene TRBJ2-7; maybe TRBD2 (6 bases). Trimming left V 7 bases short and J 4 bases short, with 11 bases between. Germline V gene sequence: CDR1 SNHLY, CDR2 FYNNEI. The CDR3 runs to 12 residues. The CDR3 DNA reads as TGTGCCAGCATGCGGGGCCCGTACGAGCAGTACTTC. Its translation is CASMRGPYEQYF.

This clone has only one observation. V is TRBV5-1 and J is TRBJ2-7, with 9 bases fitting TRBD1. The CDR3 spans 15 residues. Germline V CDR1 and CDR2: SGHRS, YFSETQ. The trim removed 6 bases at V and 0 bases at J, leaving 7 bases unmatched. CDR3 sequence: CASTPGTGTSYEQYF. The CDR3 DNA sequence: TGCGCCAGCACCCCCGGGACAGGGACCTCCTACGAGCAGTACTTC.

The chain is built from TRBV4-3 and TRBJ1-1; possibly TRBD1 for D (5 bases). The length of the CDR3 is 14 residues. Trimming pared 2 bases from V and 1 base from J, leaving 8 bases between. Germline assignment: CDR1 LGHNA and CDR2 YSLEER. CDR3 in amino acids: CASSQYGGNTEAFF. In DNA form, the CDR3 reads TGCGCCAGCAGCCAATACGGGGGGAACACTGAAGCTTTCTTT.

The chain recombines TRBV5-1 with TRBJ2-7, with TRBD1 identical over 9 bases. Germline trimming cut 4 bases from V and 3 bases from J; bases unmatched to any gene: 8. The CDR3 has 15 amino acids. Per the germline V gene, CDR1 is SGHRS and CDR2 is YFSETQ. DNA of the CDR3: TGCGCCAGCAGCCGATTAATGACAGGGGGCTACGAGCAGTACTTC. Protein product: CASSRLMTGGYEQYF.

Only one count was recorded for this clone. The chain joins TRBV4-1 to TRBJ2-7; 12 bases line up with TRBD1. V shed 4 bases and J 2 bases; nucleotides not matched to a gene: 6. The length of the CDR3 is 16 residues. Per germline, CDR1 MGHRA and CDR2 YSYEKL. The CDR3 nucleotides read TGCGCCAGCAGCCGAGCCGGGACAGGGGGCCCCTACGAGCAGTACTTC. Protein sequence: CASSRAGTGGPYEQYF.

The V and J genes are TRBV5-1 and TRBJ1-4; D unclear. Germline V gene data show CDR1 as SGHRS and CDR2 as YFSETQ. The CDR3 covers 19 residues. Trimming took 1 base from V and 0 from J, leaving 19 bases between them. The CDR3 loop is CASSLTGSGSLATNEKLFF. In DNA form, the CDR3 reads TGCGCCAGCAGCTTGACTGGATCTGGGAGCCTTGCAACTAATGAAAAACTGTTTTTT.

Only one count was recorded for this clone. The chain uses TRBV25-1 and TRBJ2-1; D gene ambiguous. The CDR3 is 11 amino acids. V lost 6 bases to trimming and J lost 6 bases, with 6 bases between them. Germline V gene lookup returns CDR1 MGHDK and CDR2 SYGVNS. The CDR3 loop is CASRGFNEQFF. DNA of the CDR3: TGTGCCAGCAGGGGATTCAATGAGCAGTTCTTC.

The V and J genes are TRBV18 and TRBJ1-2; D possibly corresponds to TRBD1 (6 bases). This CDR3 region has 13 residues. In germline, CDR1 is KGHSH, CDR2 LQKENI. Deletions cut 6 bases from V and 3 bases from J, with 11 bases between. Here the CDR3 DNA reads TGTGCCAGCTCCTCCTCAGGGGACTATGGCTACACCTTC. It yields the protein CASSSSGDYGYTF.

The chain employs TRBV2 and TRBJ1-2; 12 bases align to TRBD1. V shed 8 bases, J shed 14 bases, and the junction held 12 bases outside the gene matches. CDR1 and CDR2 (germline): SNHLY, FYNNEI. The CDR3 is 13 amino acids. The CDR3, as DNA: TGTGCCAGCGTCATCTTGGGACAGGGGGCGCGGACCTTC. It translates to CASVILGQGARTF. Full variable domain (outside the CDR3, taken from reference TRBV2 and TRBJ1-2): EPEVTQTPSHQVTQMGQEVILRCVPISNHLYFYWYRQILGQKVEFLVSFYNNEISEKSEIFDDQFSVERPDGSNFTLKIRSTKLEDSAMYFCASVILGQGARTFGSGTRLTVV.

The chain employs TRBV9 and TRBJ2-3; 7 nucleotides line up with TRBD2. Per germline, CDR1 SGDLS and CDR2 YYNGEE. V trimming: 0 bases; J trimming: 4 bases; junction bases outside the gene matches: 14. CDR3 length: 18 amino acids. CDR3 loop: CASSVVHPSSGGADTQYF. CDR3 DNA: TGTGCCAGCAGCGTAGTCCACCCCTCTAGCGGAGGGGCAGATACGCAGTATTTT.

The gene calls are TRBV6-5 and TRBJ2-7, with a tentative D call TRBD2 (5 bases). This CDR3 is built from 13 residues. The V end was cut by 10 bases, the J end by 2 bases, with 15 bases between. Germline CDR1 reads MNHEY; CDR2 reads SVGAGI. In nucleotides, the CDR3 is TGTGCCACCCAGGCTAGCCGAACCTACGAGCAGTACTTC. This encodes CATQASRTYEQYF.

The chain links TRBV2 to TRBJ1-4, with D possibly TRBD1 on 6 matching bases. In germline, CDR1 is SNHLY, CDR2 FYNNEI. The CDR3 sequence is 15 residues long. V lost 6 bases and J 3 bases, leaving 14 bases between the germline ends. CDR3 nucleotides: TGTGCCAGCAGGGAAACAGGGCCCCCTAATGAAAAACTGTTTTTT. As protein: CASRETGPPNEKLFF.

This clone was seen just once. The V call is TRBV5-1, the J call TRBJ2-5; 7 bases agree with TRBD1. The CDR3 is made up of 17 amino acids. The junction had 13 bases not matched to a gene; V was cut back by 4 bases and J by 1 base. CDR1 is SGHRS, CDR2 YFSETQ, per germline. The CDR3: CASSAVSPRGSQETQYF. The CDR3, as DNA: TGCGCCAGCAGCGCGGTGTCCCCCAGGGGGTCCCAAGAGACCCAGTACTTC.

The chain recombines TRBV7-8 with TRBJ1-2, with D unclear. There are 14 residues in the CDR3. Per germline, CDR1 SGHVS and CDR2 FQNEAQ. Trimming took off 1 base at V and 6 bases at J, with 12 bases between the two ends. The CDR3 region has the DNA TGTGCCAGCAGCTTAGTCCGAGAGACCAATGGCTACACCTTC. It yields the protein CASSLVRETNGYTF.

The chain is built from TRBV25-1 and TRBJ1-2, with a possible D match to TRBD1 (5 bases). Germline assignment: CDR1 MGHDK and CDR2 SYGVNS. V was cut by 10 bases and J by 7 bases, with 25 bases left in between. The CDR3 has 15 amino acids. CDR3 bases: TGTGCCACCCATACAACCACCACCCCGGGACGTGGCTACACCTTC. It translates to CATHTTTTPGRGYTF.

The V gene is TRBV5-1, the J gene TRBJ1-2; 7 bases map to TRBD1. This CDR3 has 13 residues. Germline CDR1 SGHRS, CDR2 YFSETQ. V trimming: 4 bases; J trimming: 7 bases; junction bases outside the gene matches: 7. The DNA for the CDR3 is TGCGCCAGCAGCGTAGACAGGGTGCGTGGCTACACCTTC. It yields the protein CASSVDRVRGYTF.